The present T cell receptor beta chain was sequenced within a study of blood T cell repertoires in COVID-19. About the study: The study drew acute and convalescent COVID-19 samples from the United States, Italy and Spain. PBMCs, B-cell-depleted T cells, or T cells were the source of the cDNA or gDNA that made up the material.

How the authors handled the data: Amplification from reference gene primers served as the basis for estimated nucleated cell counts. Measured with immunoSEQ multiplex PCR; TCRdb has only the in-frame clones, and not every one. V, J and clone size reflect that table, while D and trimming were determined from the DNA. The sample has over 200,000 clones; more than 70% are singletons. This clone was detected once. The CDR3 is made up of 14 amino acids. Trimming took 0 bases from V and 0 from J, leaving 5 bases between them. Germline-derived CDR1 and CDR2 are LNHNV and YYDKDF (reference sequence). The rearrangement joins TRBV15 to TRBJ1-1; D unresolved. The sequencing sample was made of peripheral blood. The source of this sequence is a man older than 75 with acute or convalescent COVID-19. CDR3 DNA sequence: TGTGCCACCAGCAGAGATGTCTTGAACACTGAAGCTTTCTTT. Translating it yields CATSRDVLNTEAFF.